These 13 T cell receptor beta chains were all obtained from the same sample, sequenced in a study of regulatory T cells in long-lasting Graves disease. CDR3-region Arm-PCR and iRepertoire HTBI primers produced the TCR beta libraries. MiXCR, run by TCRdb on the multiplex PCR reads, gives a single entry per CDR3 protein. The sample consists of fewer than 350,000 distinct CDR3 sequences, under 20% of them appearing once. As to time point: newly diagnosed GD, antithyroid drugs for less than 3 months. TCR sequences were obtained from RNA taken from PBMCs. The source material was peripheral blood mononuclear cells (PBMCs), sampled at new diagnosis, from a patient treated with antithyroid drugs. These receptors all come from a female donor with Graves disease.

This clonotype was counted at least ten times. Here the CDR3 reads CASSPTTGRHQPQHF. CDR3 coding DNA: TGTGCCAGCAGCCCTACGACAGGTCGGCATCAGCCCCAGCATTTT. V and J are TRBV11-2 and TRBJ1-5, with D tentatively TRBD1 (6 bases). Trimming took 5 bases from V and 5 from J, leaving 16 bases between them. The CDR3 is made up of 15 amino acids. The germline V gene has CDR1 SGHAT and CDR2 FQNNGV.

The chain combines TRBV2 with TRBJ1-6; 8 bases agree with TRBD1. J gave up 7 bases and V 7 bases, and 15 bases lay outside the gene matches. The length of the CDR3 is 17 residues. CDR1 is SNHLY, CDR2 FYNNEI, per germline. The CDR3 region has the DNA TGTGCCAGCATGGGACAGGATCTAACGCGAAAGAATTCACCCCTCCACTTT. Its protein is CASMGQDLTRKNSPLHF.

The chain is built from TRBV6-1 and TRBJ2-2; D gene uncertain. The V gene lost 5 bases and the J gene lost 7 bases, with 11 bases spanning the gap. This CDR3 is built from 13 residues. Germline assignment: CDR1 MNHNS and CDR2 SASEGT. CDR3 in amino acids: CASSQRRGGELFF. The CDR3 DNA is TGTGCCAGCAGTCAAAGGCGCGGCGGGGAGCTGTTTTTT.

Ten or more counts support this clonotype. The gene calls are TRBV11-3 and TRBJ1-4; 7 bases are shared with TRBD1. Germline trimming cut 5 bases from V and 7 bases from J; bases unmatched to any gene: 7. The germline CDR1 and CDR2 sequences are SGHNT and YENEEA. The length of the CDR3 is 14 residues. The CDR3 spells CASSPGTVTEKLFF. The CDR3 bases are TGTGCCAGCAGCCCCGGGACAGTTACTGAAAAACTGTTTTTT.

This sequence joins TRBV5-8 and TRBJ2-5; 10 bases align to TRBD2. The germline V gene has CDR1 SGHTS and CDR2 YDEGEE. Germline trimming cut 4 bases from V and 0 bases from J; bases unmatched to any gene: 6. CDR3 length equals 16 residues. CDR3 DNA sequence: TGTGCCAGCAGCAGGGTGGGACTAGCGTACCAAGAGACCCAGTACTTC. This codes for CASSRVGLAYQETQYF.

The chain uses TRBV20-1 and TRBJ2-3; D possibly corresponds to TRBD2 (6 bases). V shed 8 bases and J shed 2 bases, with 17 bases lying between them. The germline V gene encodes CDR1 DFQATT and CDR2 SNEGSKA (reference sequence). CDR3 length equals 14 residues. The CDR3 DNA is TGCAGTCCCTACAGTGGGGGGACCACAGATACGCAGTATTTT. It specifies CSPYSGGTTDTQYF.

This clonotype was detected only a few times. Given a far larger clone just one base away, this is likely a sequencing read error. The chain uses TRBV27 and TRBJ2-1; 13 positions agree with TRBD2. The CDR3 spans 15 residues. Germline CDR1 reads MNHEY; CDR2 reads SMNVEV (reference sequence). The V gene end was trimmed by 5 bases and the J gene end by 6 bases; junction bases not matched to a gene: 4. CDR3: CASSEGLAGANEQFF. The DNA for the CDR3 is TGTGCCAGCAGTGAAGGACTAGCGGGAGCCAATGAGCAGTTCTTC.

This clonotype came up many times. The genes are TRBV2 and TRBJ2-2, with TRBD2 as a possible D gene (6 bases). Per the germline V gene, CDR1 is SNHLY and CDR2 is FYNNEI. This CDR3 region has 15 residues. Trimming cost V 3 bases and J 3 bases, with 11 bases left between them. The CDR3 nucleotides are TGTGCCAGCAGTGAGAATAGCGGCTACACCGGGGAGCTGTTTTTT. Encoded protein: CASSENSGYTGELFF.

This clonotype was observed once. This chain connects TRBV7-9 to TRBJ2-1; 9 nucleotides align to TRBD2. This CDR3 spans 16 amino acids. Germline CDR1 and CDR2: SEHNR and FQNEAQ (reference sequence). Trimming removed 1 base from V and 10 bases from J; junction bases left unmatched: 11. This CDR3 is CASSLVAGGPSYEQFF. CDR3 coding DNA: TGTGCCAGCAGCTTAGTTGCGGGAGGGCCTTCCTACGAGCAGTTCTTC.

The CDR3 loop is CASSRRLAGTDTQYF. CDR3 DNA sequence: TGTGCCAGCAGTAGGCGACTAGCTGGAACAGATACGCAGTATTTT. This chain links TRBV2 with TRBJ2-3; 7 nucleotides align to TRBD2. The CDR3 consists of 15 residues. CDR1 SNHLY and CDR2 FYNNEI come from the germline V gene. The V and J ends lost 5 bases and 3 bases, in that order; junction bases with no gene match: 8.

This clonotype was seen a handful of times. This chain connects TRBV15 to TRBJ2-1; D is perhaps TRBD1 or TRBD2 (6 bases each). V was trimmed by 7 bases and J by 10 bases, leaving 17 bases between them. The CDR3 contains 13 residues. Looked up from germline, CDR1 is LNHNV and CDR2 is YYDKDF (reference sequence). CDR3 sequence reads: CATMKRGAGEQFF. The CDR3 DNA reads TGTGCCACCATGAAGAGGGGGGCTGGGGAGCAGTTCTTC. Using reference TRBV15 and TRBJ2-1 for the parts outside the CDR3, the full variable domain is DAMVIQNPRYQVTQFGKPVTLSCSQTLNHNVMYWYQQKSSQAPKLLFHYYDKDFNNEADTPDNFQSRRPNTSFCFLDIRSPGLGDTAMYLCATMKRGAGEQFFGPGTRLTVL.

This clonotype has just a few counts. This sequence joins TRBV6-1 and TRBJ2-3, with TRBD2 identical over 8 bases. There are 13 residues in the CDR3. From germline, CDR1 is MNHNS and CDR2 SASEGT. V gave up 10 bases and J gave up 4 bases; unmatched junction bases: 7. CDR3 sequence reads: CATRTSRSDTQYF. CDR3 bases: TGTGCCACCCGGACTAGCAGGTCAGATACGCAGTATTTT.

The chain combines TRBV11-3 with TRBJ1-1; the D gene is possibly TRBD1 (5 bases). Germline-derived CDR1 and CDR2 are SGHNT and YENEEA. Trimming took 3 bases from V and 6 from J, leaving 11 bases between them. This CDR3 contains 13 residues. The CDR3 DNA follows: TGTGCCAGCAGCTTGGGGGTGGTGGCTGAAGCTTTCTTT. It codes for CASSLGVVAEAFF.